The 12 T cell receptor beta chains given below trace back to one sample, sequenced in a study of OX40 agonist ivuxolimab in advanced cancers. The data were produced by immunoSEQ multiplex PCR, yet TCRdb's version contains in-frame clones alone and is incomplete. The data hold tens of thousands of clones, with roughly 80% observed a single time. The sample was CD4+ or CD8+ T cells sorted from blood, taken in a trial of the OX40 agonist ivuxolimab. The receptor set was obtained from an adult with an advanced solid tumor such as melanoma, head and neck, liver or kidney cancer.

The chain links TRBV28 to TRBJ1-1; D gene ambiguous. Germline V gives CDR1 MDHEN, CDR2 SYDVKM. Trimming cost V 6 bases and J 1 base, with 9 bases left between them. The CDR3 spans 13 residues. The CDR3 DNA follows: TGTGCCAGCAGCCAAGGCGGGAACACTGAAGCTTTCTTT. Translated, it gives CASSQGGNTEAFF. The whole variable domain, filled in from reference TRBV28 and TRBJ1-1, reads DVKVTQSSRYLVKRTGEKVFLECVQDMDHENMFWYRQDPGLGLRLIYFSYDVKMKEKGDIPEGYSVSREKKERFSLILESASTNQTSMYLCASSQGGNTEAFFGQGTRLTVV.

The V and J genes are TRBV30 and TRBJ2-5, with 9 bases fitting TRBD1. The CDR3 is 16 residues long. CDR1 and CDR2 (germline): GTSNPN, SVGIG (reference sequence). The V segment lost 7 bases and the J segment 1 base; nucleotides outside the gene matches: 13. CDR3 sequence reads: CALTMEGDRAQETQYF. The DNA for the CDR3 is TGTGCCTTAACCATGGAGGGGGACAGGGCCCAAGAGACCCAGTACTTC.

CDR3 nucleotides: TGTGCCAGCATTGAGGGGACTGGAAACACCATATATTTT. Its translation is CASIEGTGNTIYF. This chain joins TRBV28 and TRBJ1-3; a weak D match, TRBD1 (5 bases). The germline CDR1 and CDR2 sequences are MDHEN and SYDVKM. This CDR3 spans 13 amino acids. V was clipped by 7 bases and J by 2 bases, with 9 bases between them.

V is TRBV7-2 and J is TRBJ2-1; D unclear. Germline V gene data show CDR1 as SGHTA and CDR2 as FQGNSA. The CDR3 is 13 amino acids. Trimming shortened V by 3 bases and J by 6 bases, and 9 bases separated the two germline ends. CDR3 residues: CASSFSSVNEQFF. DNA for the CDR3: TGTGCCAGCAGCTTTAGTTCAGTCAATGAGCAGTTCTTC.

The V and J genes are TRBV18 and TRBJ2-2; D not certain. The CDR3 has 16 amino acids. CDR1 and CDR2 (germline): KGHSH, LQKENI. V gave up 2 bases and J gave up 1 base, with 11 bases separating them. For the CDR3, the DNA is TGTGCCAGCTCACCAGTGGCAATATGGAACACCGGGGAGCTGTTTTTT. This codes for CASSPVAIWNTGELFF.

This clone has a single count. The V and J genes are TRBV15 and TRBJ1-3, with a possible D match to TRBD1 (5 bases). CDR1 LNHNV and CDR2 YYDKDF come from the germline V gene (reference sequence). Trimming left V 3 bases short and J 0 bases short, with 6 bases between. The CDR3 has 14 residues. CDR3 in amino acids: CATSSGTSGNTIYF. CDR3 sequence (DNA): TGTGCCACCAGCAGCGGGACCTCTGGAAACACCATATATTTT.

The chain uses TRBV19 and TRBJ1-5, with D unresolved. The length of the CDR3 is 14 residues. V lost 1 base and J 5 bases, leaving 9 bases between the germline ends. Germline-derived CDR1 and CDR2 are LNHDA and SQIVND (reference sequence). CDR3 loop: CASSIGSTHQPQHF. The CDR3 nucleotides read TGTGCCAGTAGTATAGGGTCAACCCATCAGCCCCAGCATTTT.

With regard to this clone: Compared with germline, one end of the junction differs, possibly owing to a read error. The chain couples TRBV27 to TRBJ2-5; D gene unclear. This CDR3 has 14 residues. CDR1 and CDR2 (germline): MNHEY, SMNVEV (reference sequence). In nucleotides, the CDR3 is TGTGCCAGCAGGTTATCCTCGGCAGGAGAGACCCAGTACTTC. Its translation: CASRLSSAGETQYF.

The DNA of the CDR3 is TGCGCCAGCAGCCAAGTAGGATACACCGGGGAGCTGTTTTTT. It yields the protein CASSQVGYTGELFF. V is TRBV4-1 and J is TRBJ2-2; D not resolved. Trimming stripped 1 base from V and 3 bases from J, with 6 bases between. The CDR3 loop spans 14 amino acids. Germline CDR1 and CDR2: MGHRA and YSYEKL.

The genes are TRBV29-1 and TRBJ1-1; 7 bases are a match to TRBD1. This CDR3 spans 13 amino acids. From germline, CDR1 is SQVTM and CDR2 ANQGSEA. Germline trimming cut 2 bases from V and 8 bases from J; bases unmatched to any gene: 8. CDR3 residues: CSVELGGTSEAFF. The CDR3 nucleotides read TGCAGCGTTGAACTAGGGGGCACCTCAGAAGCTTTCTTT.

The chain combines TRBV7-9 with TRBJ2-1, with TRBD2 matching 9 bases. The CDR3 has 14 amino acids. The V segment lost 5 bases and the J segment 7 bases; nucleotides outside the gene matches: 6. The V gene's germline CDR1 is SEHNR and CDR2 FQNEAQ (reference sequence). CDR3: CASSPLAGDNEQFF. CDR3 nucleotide sequence: TGTGCCAGCAGCCCCTTAGCGGGAGATAATGAGCAGTTCTTC.

This chain connects TRBV19 to TRBJ2-5; D is undetermined. The CDR3 sequence is 13 residues long. V lost 1 base to trimming and J lost 4 bases, with 7 bases between them. Germline CDR1 is LNHDA and CDR2 is SQIVND (reference sequence). CDR3 DNA: TGTGCCAGTAGTATAGCGACCGGAGAGACCCAGTACTTC. Protein product: CASSIATGETQYF.